This T cell receptor (beta chain) was sequenced in a study of a mutant IDH1 vaccine in newly diagnosed glioma. The wider study: Vaccination began 4-6 weeks post radiotherapy alone, or with temozolomide cycles.

Only in-frame clones appear in the TCRdb table, and some are missing; sequencing was by immunoSEQ multiplex PCR. Of 75,000 to 85,000 clones listed, over 75% are singletons. Time point meaning: week 5, during vaccination. In every dose of vaccine, 300 ug of mutant IDH1 20-mer peptide was given alongside topical imiquimod. This clone was seen a few times. The antigen is undetermined. There are 13 residues in the CDR3. Germline CDR1 KGHSH, CDR2 LQKENI. V was clipped by 1 base and J by 6 bases, with 9 bases between them. The TCR sequence derives from a woman aged 45-60 years with glioma. This rearrangement joins TRBV18 to TRBJ2-5, with D possibly being TRBD2 (6 bases). This sample comprised PBMCs, obtained from a glioma patient whose treatment included an IDH1 peptide vaccine. The CDR3: CASSPQGGKTQYF. DNA for the CDR3: TGTGCCAGCTCACCACAGGGAGGCAAGACCCAGTACTTC.